The 2 T cell receptor beta chains in this list originate from one sample, sequenced in a study of blood T cell repertoires in COVID-19. This table comes from immunoSEQ multiplex PCR, and its TCRdb copy is limited to in-frame clones, with some not included. The sample shows around 50,000 clones, approximately 80% of them seen only once. The source material was PBMCs or T cells enriched from blood (not recorded which). The receptors were sampled from a woman in her 50s with acute COVID-19.

The chain uses TRBV10-2 and TRBJ1-5, with D hard to call. The germline V and J ends were trimmed by 4 bases and 16 bases, with 20 bases remaining between them. CDR1 WSHSY and CDR2 SAAADI come from the germline V gene. CDR3 length: 13 amino acids. The CDR3 sequence: CASSVRVEGSKHF. The CDR3 nucleotides are TGCGCCAGCAGTGTGCGGGTCGAGGGATCCAAACATTTT.

The gene calls are TRBV12-3 or TRBV12-4 and TRBJ2-1; the D is unclear. This CDR3 spans 12 amino acids. The germline V and J ends were trimmed by 5 bases and 8 bases, with 10 bases remaining between them. The CDR3 spells CASSPLADEQFF. The CDR3 bases are TGTGCCAGCAGTCCTTTGGCGGATGAGCAGTTCTTC.